Each of the 27 T cell receptor beta chains below was sequenced from the same sample in a study of T-cell memory formation after mild COVID-19. TCRdb reprocessed the 5' RACE reads with MiXCR, giving one entry per CDR3 protein. This repertoire shows about 360,000 distinct CDR3 sequences, over 13% found once; its top ten account for around a fifth. Specimen: PBMCs or a T cell subset sorted from them (not recorded which). These receptors were taken from a man younger than 35 who had mild COVID-19 (a few samples of this study predate the infection). Cell type and time point are not known.

The V gene is TRBV10-3, the J gene TRBJ2-1; 7 bases are a match to TRBD2. The CDR3 covers 12 residues. Looked up from germline, CDR1 is ENHRY and CDR2 is SYGVKD. With V trimmed by 6 bases and J by 7 bases, 3 bases remained unmatched. The CDR3 region has the DNA TGTGCCATCAGCGCTAGCGGTAATGAGCAGTTCTTC. It translates to CAISASGNEQFF.

CDR3 sequence (DNA): TGTGCCAGCAGCCAGGGGGGGGCAGGAGAAAACATTCAGTACTTC. It codes for CASSQGGAGENIQYF. The chain joins TRBV5-4 to TRBJ2-4; D is tentatively TRBD1 or TRBD2 (7 bases each). The ends were cut back, 4 bases at V and 5 bases at J, with 16 bases in the middle. The CDR3 extends over 15 amino acids. Germline V gives CDR1 SGHNT, CDR2 YYREEE (reference sequence).

CDR3 DNA: TGTGCCAGCAGGCACGACTCCGGGACAACTAACTATGGCTACACCTTC. Its translation is CASRHDSGTTNYGYTF. The chain has TRBV11-2 and TRBJ1-2; D might be TRBD1 (6 bases). This CDR3 spans 16 amino acids. The V gene's germline CDR1 is SGHAT and CDR2 FQNNGV. The V end lost 6 bases, the J end lost 0 bases, and 17 bases lay between the germline ends.

This clonotype has only a few counts. V is TRBV6-5 and J is TRBJ1-1, with 11 bases matching TRBD1. Looked up from germline, CDR1 is MNHEY and CDR2 is SVGAGI. The CDR3 is 18 residues long. J was trimmed by 4 bases and V by 3 bases; bases with no gene match: 13. CDR3 coding DNA: TGTGCCAGCAGTTATCACGGACAGGGGGCGCGAGCTGGCACTGAAGCTTTCTTT. As protein: CASSYHGQGARAGTEAFF.

This clonotype was counted only a few times. V and J are TRBV20-1 and TRBJ1-5, with 7 bases matching TRBD1. Germline loops: CDR1 DFQATT, CDR2 SNEGSKA (reference sequence). This CDR3 is 15 amino acids long. V lost 1 base, J lost 10 bases, and 13 bases stayed unmatched. CDR3 sequence reads: CSARVRGNVLGPQHF. As DNA, the CDR3 is TGCAGTGCTAGAGTCAGGGGGAACGTTTTAGGACCCCAGCATTTT.

There are many counts of this clonotype. The chain uses TRBV12-3 or TRBV12-4 and TRBJ2-2; D ambiguous. The CDR3 consists of 13 residues. V gave up 2 bases and J gave up 0 bases, with 1 base separating them. For the CDR3, the DNA is TGTGCCAGCAGTTTATCGAACACCGGGGAGCTGTTTTTT. This encodes CASSLSNTGELFF.

There are many counts of this clonotype. This chain connects TRBV5-1 to TRBJ2-3, with TRBD2 matching over 13 bases. The V and J ends lost 1 base and 0 bases, in that order; junction bases with no gene match: 2. This CDR3 spans 17 amino acids. The germline CDR1 and CDR2 sequences are SGHRS and YFSETQ. CDR3 nucleotides: TGCGCCAGCAGCTTGACGGGACTAGCGGGAAGCACAGATACGCAGTATTTT. This sequence encodes CASSLTGLAGSTDTQYF.

The CDR3 bases are TGTGCCAGCGAGAGGAGGGCCTCGACTAACTATGGCTACACCTTC. Translating gives CASERRASTNYGYTF. The chain recombines TRBV6-2 or TRBV6-3 with TRBJ1-2, with D uncertain. Germline lookup yields CDR1 MNHEY and CDR2 SVGEGT. Trimming took 8 bases from V and 0 from J, leaving 16 bases between them. The length of the CDR3 is 15 residues.

This chain joins TRBV5-1 and TRBJ1-3, with 10 bases identical to TRBD1. This CDR3 spans 16 amino acids. Germline V gene lookup returns CDR1 SGHRS and CDR2 YFSETQ. With V trimmed by 0 bases and J by 2 bases, 2 bases remained unmatched. The CDR3 bases are TGCGCCAGCAGCTTGGCTGGACAGGGGGCTGGAAACACCATATATTTT. It yields the protein CASSLAGQGAGNTIYF.

The sample holds a few counts of this clonotype. The chain employs TRBV11-2 and TRBJ1-2; D gene uncertain. Trimming took off 5 bases at V and 8 bases at J, with 15 bases between the two ends. The CDR3 totals 13 residues. The germline CDR1 and CDR2 sequences are SGHAT and FQNNGV. In DNA, the CDR3 is TGTGCCAGCAGCCAACACGCGGTGGAGGGCTACACCTTC. The encoded protein is CASSQHAVEGYTF.

This clonotype was counted a single time. V and J are TRBV5-1 and TRBJ2-2; 8 bases align to TRBD1. CDR3 length: 16 residues. V dropped 0 bases and J dropped 6; count of bases not matched to a gene: 7. The germline V gene encodes CDR1 SGHRS and CDR2 YFSETQ. This CDR3 reads CASSLVPGGRAGELFF. CDR3 DNA: TGCGCCAGCAGCTTGGTACCAGGGGGCCGAGCCGGGGAGCTGTTTTTT.

The V call is TRBV20-1, the J call TRBJ2-4; the D is unclear. The germline V gene has CDR1 DFQATT and CDR2 SNEGSKA (reference sequence). The CDR3 length is 13 residues. V gave up 7 bases and J gave up 3 bases, with 13 bases separating them. CDR3 DNA sequence: TGCAGTGAGCATGGGGATGGCAAAAACATTCAGTACTTC. Its protein is CSEHGDGKNIQYF.

V and J are TRBV20-1 and TRBJ2-1; D is perhaps TRBD1 or TRBD2 (5 bases each). This CDR3 has 15 residues. Germline V lookup: CDR1 DFQATT, CDR2 SNEGSKA (reference sequence). V was cut by 1 base and J by 4 bases, with 14 bases left in between. CDR3: CSARGGRGVYNEQFF. The CDR3 bases are TGCAGTGCTAGAGGGGGACGAGGGGTGTACAATGAGCAGTTCTTC.

A few counts support this clonotype. V and J are TRBV6-2 or TRBV6-3 and TRBJ1-2; possibly TRBD1 for D (5 bases). Trimming took 10 bases from V and 8 from J, leaving 17 bases between them. The CDR3 is made up of 12 amino acids. Germline-derived CDR1 and CDR2 are MNHEY and SVGEGT. CDR3 sequence: CAIDGQRGGYTF. In DNA, the CDR3 is TGTGCCATCGACGGTCAACGGGGCGGCTACACCTTC.

This sequence joins TRBV7-9 and TRBJ1-5; 8 bases agree with TRBD1. CDR3 length: 13 residues. Trimming removed 8 bases from V and 7 bases from J; junction bases left unmatched: 7. CDR1 is SEHNR, CDR2 FQNEAQ, per germline (reference sequence). Here the CDR3 reads CASATGDRQPQHF. The CDR3 DNA reads as TGTGCCAGCGCCACAGGGGACAGGCAGCCCCAGCATTTT.

The gene calls are TRBV7-9 and TRBJ1-2; no clear D gene. Trimming took 5 bases from V and 2 from J, leaving 15 bases between them. Per germline, CDR1 SEHNR and CDR2 FQNEAQ (reference sequence). This CDR3 is built from 15 residues. The DNA of the CDR3 is TGTGCCAGCAGCCCAGTGACAAGCCTGAACTATGGCTACACCTTC. It codes for CASSPVTSLNYGYTF.

Only a few counts were recorded for this clonotype. The chain is built from TRBV6-6 and TRBJ1-1; TRBD1 might be the D (6 bases). CDR1 and CDR2 (germline): MNHNY, SVGAGI (reference sequence). The V end lost 6 bases, the J end lost 0 bases, and 17 bases lay between the germline ends. This CDR3 has 16 amino acids. The CDR3 nucleotides are TGTGCCAGCAGGAAGGACAGTCCTCTGATGAACACTGAAGCTTTCTTT. Translation gives CASRKDSPLMNTEAFF.

This clonotype has at least ten counts. This rearrangement joins TRBV7-2 to TRBJ1-1, with D perhaps matching TRBD1 (5 bases). The length of the CDR3 is 13 residues. Per germline, CDR1 SGHTA and CDR2 FQGNSA. V was pared by 5 bases and J by 7 bases, with 14 bases between. In DNA, the CDR3 is TGTGCCAGCAGCCCGGTCGGAGGGGATGAAGCTTTCTTT. This translates into CASSPVGGDEAFF. Complete variable domain (other parts from reference TRBV7-2 and TRBJ1-1): GAGVSQSPSNKVTEKGKDVELRCDPISGHTALYWYRQSLGQGLEFLIYFQGNSAPDKSGLPSDRFSAERTGGSVSTLTIQRTQQEDSAVYLCASSPVGGDEAFFGQGTRLTVV.

This clonotype appeared many times. The V call is TRBV5-1, the J call TRBJ2-5; D is ambiguous. The germline V gene has CDR1 SGHRS and CDR2 YFSETQ. The CDR3 runs to 15 residues. The V end was cut by 1 base, the J end by 1 base, with 11 bases between. CDR3 nucleotide sequence: TGCGCCAGCAGCTTGATGTTGGGTGGCCAAGAGACCCAGTACTTC. This translates into CASSLMLGGQETQYF.

This rearrangement joins TRBV11-2 to TRBJ1-1; TRBD1 is a possible D gene (6 bases). The CDR3 runs 16 residues. Germline assignment: CDR1 SGHAT and CDR2 FQNNGV. V lost 4 bases and J 3 bases, leaving 18 bases between the germline ends. CDR3 region: CASSSKMGAPDTEAFF. Here the CDR3 DNA reads TGTGCCAGCAGCTCTAAGATGGGGGCGCCCGACACTGAAGCTTTCTTT.

This clonotype occurred a few times. The chain has TRBV4-1 and TRBJ2-1; possibly TRBD2 for D (6 bases). Per the germline V gene, CDR1 is MGHRA and CDR2 is YSYEKL. CDR3 length equals 17 residues. V dropped 0 bases and J dropped 0 bases, with 12 bases sitting between them. CDR3 sequence reads: CASSQDEAGSSYNEQFF. The CDR3 region has the DNA TGCGCCAGCAGCCAAGATGAGGCGGGGAGCTCCTACAATGAGCAGTTCTTC.

Note on this clonotype: Just one base apart from a much larger clone, this may be a read error. CDR3 DNA: TGTGCCAGCAGAGTAGGGACACAGAAAAATGAGCAGTTCTTC. It is translated as CASRVGTQKNEQFF. The V call is TRBV6-5, the J call TRBJ2-1; possibly TRBD1 for D (6 bases). Deletions cut 6 bases from V and 7 bases from J, with 16 bases between. The germline gives CDR1 MNHEY, CDR2 SVGAGI. The CDR3 loop spans 14 amino acids.

The rearrangement uses TRBV4-2 and TRBJ2-1; TRBD2 aligns across 13 bases. CDR3 length equals 19 residues. Trimming cost V 1 base and J 0 bases; bases outside gene matches: 6. The germline CDR1 and CDR2 sequences are LGHNA and YNFKEQ. In nucleotides, the CDR3 is TGTGCCAGCAGCCAAGGACTAGCGGGGGGAAGGAGCTCCTACAATGAGCAGTTCTTC. Protein product: CASSQGLAGGRSSYNEQFF.

This sequence joins TRBV7-2 and TRBJ2-3; 10 nucleotides agree with TRBD1. CDR1 is SGHTA and CDR2 is FQGNSA in the germline V gene. CDR3 size: 15 residues. V was clipped by 4 bases and J by 6 bases; unmatched bases: 7. The CDR3 region is CASSSDRGLGDTQYF. CDR3 sequence (DNA): TGTGCCAGCAGCTCAGACAGGGGGCTGGGGGATACGCAGTATTTT.

This clonotype occurred a few times. The chain carries TRBV18 and TRBJ1-5; a possible D gene is TRBD1 (6 bases). The length of the CDR3 is 14 residues. Germline V gene data show CDR1 as KGHSH and CDR2 as LQKENI. V lost 2 bases, J lost 9 bases, and 14 bases lay in between. CDR3 loop: CASSPLQGGGPQHF. Here the CDR3 DNA reads TGTGCCAGCTCACCATTACAGGGAGGTGGGCCCCAGCATTTT.

This clonotype has at least ten counts. The V gene is TRBV7-2, the J gene TRBJ1-1; D is uncertain. The CDR3 loop spans 12 amino acids. Trimming took 5 bases from V and 3 from J, leaving 7 bases between them. Germline lookup yields CDR1 SGHTA and CDR2 FQGNSA. The chain's CDR3 is CASSQGHTEAFF. The DNA of the CDR3 is TGTGCCAGCAGCCAAGGCCACACTGAAGCTTTCTTT.

This clonotype was detected a few times. The V and J genes are TRBV11-1 and TRBJ1-1, with 7 bases identical to TRBD1. The CDR3 is 14 residues long. V lost 4 bases and J lost 4; bases outside the gene matches: 6. Germline V gives CDR1 SGHAT, CDR2 FQDESV (reference sequence). As DNA, the CDR3 is TGTGCCAGCAGCTCCCCGACAGGGCGCACTGAAGCTTTCTTT. Protein product: CASSSPTGRTEAFF.